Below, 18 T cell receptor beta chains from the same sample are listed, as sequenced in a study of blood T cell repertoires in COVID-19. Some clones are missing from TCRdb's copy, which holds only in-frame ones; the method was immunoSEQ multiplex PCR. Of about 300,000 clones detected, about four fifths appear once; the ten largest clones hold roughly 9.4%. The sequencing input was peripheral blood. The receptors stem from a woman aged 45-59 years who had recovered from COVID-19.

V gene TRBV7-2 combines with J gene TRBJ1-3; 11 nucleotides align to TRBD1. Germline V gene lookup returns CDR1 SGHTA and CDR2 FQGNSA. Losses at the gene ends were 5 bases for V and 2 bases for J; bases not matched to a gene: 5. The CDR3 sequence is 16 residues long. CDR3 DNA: TGTGCCAGCAGCGGATGGACAGGGGGCACTGGAAACACCATATATTTT. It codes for CASSGWTGGTGNTIYF.

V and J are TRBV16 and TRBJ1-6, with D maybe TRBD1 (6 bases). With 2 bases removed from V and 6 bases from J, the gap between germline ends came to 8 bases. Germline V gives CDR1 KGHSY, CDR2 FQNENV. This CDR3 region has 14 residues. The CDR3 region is CASSQGQTNSPLHF. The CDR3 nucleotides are TGTGCCAGCAGCCAAGGACAGACTAATTCACCCCTCCACTTT. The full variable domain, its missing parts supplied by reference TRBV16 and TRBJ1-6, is GEEVAQTPKHLVRGEGQKAKLYCAPIKGHSYVFWYQQVLKNEFKFLISFQNENVFDETGMPKERFSAKCLPNSPCSLEIQATKLEDSAVYFCASSQGQTNSPLHFGNGTRLTVT.

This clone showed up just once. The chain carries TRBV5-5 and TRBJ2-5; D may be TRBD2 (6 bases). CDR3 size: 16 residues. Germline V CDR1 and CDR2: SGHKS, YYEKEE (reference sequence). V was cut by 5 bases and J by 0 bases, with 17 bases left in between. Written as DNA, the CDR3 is TGTGCCAGCAGGTTAAGGTTGGGAGGAGACCAAGAGACCCAGTACTTC. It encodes CASRLRLGGDQETQYF.

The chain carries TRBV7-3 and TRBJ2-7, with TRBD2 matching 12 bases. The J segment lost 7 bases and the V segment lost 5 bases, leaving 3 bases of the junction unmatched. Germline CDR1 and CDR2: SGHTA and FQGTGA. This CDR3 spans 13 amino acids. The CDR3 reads CASSPGLAGEQYF. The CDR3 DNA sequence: TGTGCCAGCAGCCCAGGACTAGCGGGGGAGCAGTACTTC.

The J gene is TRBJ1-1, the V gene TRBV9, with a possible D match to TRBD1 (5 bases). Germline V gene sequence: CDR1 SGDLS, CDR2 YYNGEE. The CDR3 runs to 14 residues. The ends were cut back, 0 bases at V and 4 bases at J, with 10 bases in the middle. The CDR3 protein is CASSVVVGGTEAFF. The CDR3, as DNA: TGTGCCAGCAGCGTAGTGGTGGGGGGCACTGAAGCTTTCTTT.

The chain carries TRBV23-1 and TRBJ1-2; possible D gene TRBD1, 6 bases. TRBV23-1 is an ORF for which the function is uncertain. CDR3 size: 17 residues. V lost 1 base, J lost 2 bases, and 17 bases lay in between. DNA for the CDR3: TGCGCCAGCAGTCAATATTGGAACGGACAGCCAAACTATGGCTACACCTTC. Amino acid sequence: CASSQYWNGQPNYGYTF.

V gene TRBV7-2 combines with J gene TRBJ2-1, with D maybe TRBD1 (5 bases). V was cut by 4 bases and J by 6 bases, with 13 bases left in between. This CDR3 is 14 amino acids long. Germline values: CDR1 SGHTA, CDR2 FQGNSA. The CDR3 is CASSSRQTFNEQFF. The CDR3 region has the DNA TGTGCCAGCAGCTCAAGACAGACTTTCAATGAGCAGTTCTTC.

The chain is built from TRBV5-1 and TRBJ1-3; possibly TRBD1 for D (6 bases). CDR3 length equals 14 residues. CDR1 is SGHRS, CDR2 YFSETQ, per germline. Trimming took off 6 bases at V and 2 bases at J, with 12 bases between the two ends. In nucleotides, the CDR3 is TGCGCCAGCAACCCCGGGGACACTGGAAACACCATATATTTT. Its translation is CASNPGDTGNTIYF. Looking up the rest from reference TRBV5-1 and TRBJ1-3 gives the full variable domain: KAGVTQTPRYLIKTRGQQVTLSCSPISGHRSVSWYQQTPGQGLQFLFEYFSETQRNKGNFPGRFSGRQFSNSRSEMNVSTLELGDSALYLCASNPGDTGNTIYFGEGSWLTVV.

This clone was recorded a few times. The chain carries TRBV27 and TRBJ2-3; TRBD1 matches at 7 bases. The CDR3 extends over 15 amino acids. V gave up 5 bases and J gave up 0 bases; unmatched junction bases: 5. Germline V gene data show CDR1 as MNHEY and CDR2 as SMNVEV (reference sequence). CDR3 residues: CASSRQGPSTDTQYF. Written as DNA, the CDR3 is TGTGCCAGCAGTAGACAGGGACCGAGCACAGATACGCAGTATTTT.

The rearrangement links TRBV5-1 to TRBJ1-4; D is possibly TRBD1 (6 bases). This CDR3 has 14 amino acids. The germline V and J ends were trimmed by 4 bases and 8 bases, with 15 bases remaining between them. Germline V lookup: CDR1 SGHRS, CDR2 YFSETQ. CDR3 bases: TGCGCCAGCAGCCAGGCGGGGGCCGGAGAAAAACTGTTTTTT. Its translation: CASSQAGAGEKLFF.

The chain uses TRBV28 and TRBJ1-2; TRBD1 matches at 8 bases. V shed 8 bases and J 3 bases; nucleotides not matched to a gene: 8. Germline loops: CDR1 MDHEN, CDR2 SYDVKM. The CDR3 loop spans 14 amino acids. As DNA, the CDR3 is TGTGCCAGCTCGCAGGGGGCGACGGACTATGGCTACACCTTC. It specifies CASSQGATDYGYTF.

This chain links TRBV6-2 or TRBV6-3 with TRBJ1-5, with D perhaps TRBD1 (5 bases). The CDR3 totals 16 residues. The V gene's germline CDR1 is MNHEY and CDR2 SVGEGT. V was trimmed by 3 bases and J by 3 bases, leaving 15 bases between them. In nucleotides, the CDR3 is TGTGCCAGCAGTTATTCACCCAGGGACTCCAATCAGCCCCAGCATTTT. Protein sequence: CASSYSPRDSNQPQHF.

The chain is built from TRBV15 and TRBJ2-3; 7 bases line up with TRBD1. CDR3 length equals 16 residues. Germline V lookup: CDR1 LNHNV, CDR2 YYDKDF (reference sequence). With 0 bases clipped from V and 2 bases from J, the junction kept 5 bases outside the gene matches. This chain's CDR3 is CATSRDGTGATDTQYF. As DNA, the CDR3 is TGTGCCACCAGCAGAGATGGCACAGGGGCCACAGATACGCAGTATTTT.

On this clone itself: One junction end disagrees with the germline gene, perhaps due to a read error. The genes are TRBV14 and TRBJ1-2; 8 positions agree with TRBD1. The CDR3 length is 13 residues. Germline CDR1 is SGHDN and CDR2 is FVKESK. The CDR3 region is CASSLRTGQVAAF. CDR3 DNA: TGTGCCAGCAGCCTCCGGACAGGGCAGGTGGCGGCCTTC.

The chain's CDR3 is CASSVGLAANTGELFF. The CDR3 DNA is TGTGCCAGCAGCGTTGGACTAGCGGCGAACACCGGGGAGCTGTTTTTT. The rearrangement links TRBV11-3 to TRBJ2-2; TRBD2 matches at 10 bases. CDR3 length equals 16 residues. From germline, CDR1 is SGHNT and CDR2 YENEEA. Trimming removed 5 bases from V and 0 bases from J; junction bases left unmatched: 3. Full variable domain (remainder filled in from reference TRBV11-3 and TRBJ2-2): EAGVVQSPRYKIIEKKQPVAFWCNPISGHNTLYWYLQNLGQGPELLIRYENEEAVDDSQLPKDRFSAERLKGVDSTLKIQPAELGDSAVYLCASSVGLAANTGELFFGEGSRLTVL.

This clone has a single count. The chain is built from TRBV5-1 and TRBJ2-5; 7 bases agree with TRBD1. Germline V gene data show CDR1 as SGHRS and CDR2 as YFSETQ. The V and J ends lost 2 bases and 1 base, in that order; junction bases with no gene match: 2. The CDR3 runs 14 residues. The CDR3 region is CASSFQGVQETQYF. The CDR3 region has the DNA TGCGCCAGCAGCTTTCAGGGGGTCCAAGAGACCCAGTACTTC.

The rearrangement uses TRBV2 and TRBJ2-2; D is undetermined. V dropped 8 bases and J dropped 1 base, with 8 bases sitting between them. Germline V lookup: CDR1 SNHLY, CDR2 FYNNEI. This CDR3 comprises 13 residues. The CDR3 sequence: CASDKLNTGELFF. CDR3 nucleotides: TGTGCCAGCGACAAGCTGAACACCGGGGAGCTGTTTTTT.

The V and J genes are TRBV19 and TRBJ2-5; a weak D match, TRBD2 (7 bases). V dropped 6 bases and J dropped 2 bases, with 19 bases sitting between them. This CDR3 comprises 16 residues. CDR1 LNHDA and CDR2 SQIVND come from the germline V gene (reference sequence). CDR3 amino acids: CASSPVGGLVQETQYF. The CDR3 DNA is TGTGCCAGTAGCCCGGTGGGGGGGCTGGTACAAGAGACCCAGTACTTC.